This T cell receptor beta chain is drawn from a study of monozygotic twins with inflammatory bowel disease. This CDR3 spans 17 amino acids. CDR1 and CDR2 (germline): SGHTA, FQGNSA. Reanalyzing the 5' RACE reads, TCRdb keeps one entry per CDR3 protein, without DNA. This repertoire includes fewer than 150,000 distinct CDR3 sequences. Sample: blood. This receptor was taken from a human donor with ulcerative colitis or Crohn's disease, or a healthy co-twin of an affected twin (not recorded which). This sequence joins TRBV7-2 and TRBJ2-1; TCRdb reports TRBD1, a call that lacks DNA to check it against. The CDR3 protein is CASSPHRPGTAYNEQFF.